These 3 T cell receptor beta chains came from one sample sequenced in a study of T cell repertoires in aging, cancer and after chemotherapy (dated by TCRdb to between 2018 and 2020). These reads were obtained on an Illumina MiSeq. Using a mixed TRB-A/B primer pool, multiplex touch-down PCR amplified rearranged TRB sequences covering the V, D and J segments. In-frame beta chains were kept once TCRdb had trimmed the public reads at Q25 with fastp and called clones with MiXCR. Rows are combined by CDR3 protein, so each entry shows the most common genes and DNA. Within this sample are 5,000 or so distinct CDR3 sequences, with roughly 40% of them counted one time only. The top ten clones comprise about 49% of the sample. Instead of sorted cells or RNA, genomic DNA extracted from peripheral blood served as the source for amplifying TCR beta rearrangements. The sequenced sample consisted of blood. The source is a human donor with a blood cancer.

This clonotype has just one count. In nucleotides, the CDR3 is TGCAGTGCTAGAGTGGGGGGCGGCACAGATACGCAGTATTTT. This translates into CSARVGGGTDTQYF. J is TRBJ2-3 and V is TRBV20-1, with D perhaps given as TRBD1 or TRBD2 (6 bases each). This CDR3 is 14 amino acids long. CDR1 and CDR2 from the germline V gene are DFQATT and SNEGSKA (reference sequence). V lost 1 base to trimming and J lost 1 base, with 9 bases between them.

CDR3 sequence (DNA): TGTGCCAGCAGTAAAAGCGGGGGTAACACCGGGGAGCTGTTTTTT. It is translated as CASSKSGGNTGELFF. The rearrangement uses TRBV6-6 and TRBJ2-2; 8 bases map to TRBD2. Germline trimming cut 5 bases from V and 2 bases from J; bases unmatched to any gene: 4. The CDR3 is made up of 15 amino acids. Germline V CDR1 and CDR2: MNHNY, SVGAGI (reference sequence).

This clonotype was found a few times. The CDR3 region is CSVEGTLNTEAFF. The CDR3, as DNA: TGCAGCGTTGAGGGAACCCTGAACACTGAAGCTTTCTTT. The chain recombines TRBV29-1 with TRBJ1-1; D ambiguous. Germline V gives CDR1 SQVTM, CDR2 ANQGSEA. Between the trimmed V and J ends, which lost 3 bases and 0 bases, there was a span of 8 bases. The CDR3 has 13 residues.